A single sample is the source of the 24 T cell receptor beta chains below, sequenced in a study of breast tumors, draining lymph nodes, adjacent tissues. One entry per CDR3 protein, called by TCRdb with MiXCR from the multiplex PCR reads. Counted here are around 130,000 distinct CDR3 sequences, 21% occurring once; the ten biggest clones make up about 2.2%. The lymph nodes were axillary draining lymph nodes from breast cancer patients. The sequencing sample was made of axillary lymph node tissue. The receptors were gathered from a female donor with breast cancer. Some clones in this sample may be carry-over from other donors' samples.

This clonotype was counted ten times or more. This chain connects TRBV7-8 to TRBJ2-7; 11 positions agree with TRBD2. V lost 5 bases to trimming and J lost 4 bases; unmatched junction nucleotides: 7. This CDR3 has 15 residues. CDR1 and CDR2 from the germline V gene are SGHVS and FQNEAQ. The CDR3 region has the DNA TGTGCCAGCAGCCGGGGACTAGCGGACCGATACGAGCAGTACTTC. Translation gives CASSRGLADRYEQYF.

Many counts were recorded for this clonotype. V usage is TRBV28 and J usage is TRBJ1-6, with no clear D. The length of the CDR3 is 17 residues. The germline V and J ends were trimmed by 4 bases and 0 bases, with 13 bases remaining between them. CDR1 and CDR2 from the germline V gene are MDHEN and SYDVKM. DNA of the CDR3: TGTGCCAGCAGTTCGCGAGGATTAAGCTCCTATAATTCACCCCTCCACTTT. Translation gives CASSSRGLSSYNSPLHF.

The chain couples TRBV28 to TRBJ2-7, with 13 bases fitting TRBD2. V lost 8 bases to trimming and J lost 2 bases; unmatched junction nucleotides: 6. Germline lookup yields CDR1 MDHEN and CDR2 SYDVKM. The CDR3 contains 15 residues. The CDR3 loop reads CASGLTSGGTYEQYF. CDR3 DNA sequence: TGTGCCAGCGGATTGACTAGCGGGGGGACCTACGAGCAGTACTTC.

This rearrangement joins TRBV2 to TRBJ1-1; TRBD1 is a possible D gene (5 bases). V lost 1 base, J lost 4 bases, and 10 bases lay in between. The CDR3 runs 14 residues. Germline V gene sequence: CDR1 SNHLY, CDR2 FYNNEI. The CDR3 here is CASSEEVQGTEAFF. CDR3 DNA sequence: TGTGCCAGCAGTGAAGAGGTGCAGGGCACTGAAGCTTTCTTT.

Notes on this clonotype: The germline gene is not matched at one end of the junction; a read error may be the cause. This chain uses TRBV12-3 or TRBV12-4 with TRBJ2-1; no clear D. The CDR3 is 14 residues long. CDR3 nucleotide sequence: TGTGCCAGCAGTTTCAGCGACGGTGGGAATGGGCAGTTCTTC. Its protein product is CASSFSDGGNGQFF.

This clonotype was seen at least ten times. V usage is TRBV6-5 and J usage is TRBJ2-3; 7 nucleotides align to TRBD2. Germline CDR1 MNHEY, CDR2 SVGAGI. The V segment lost 6 bases and the J segment 2 bases; nucleotides outside the gene matches: 8. The CDR3 length is 15 residues. The CDR3 region has the DNA TGTGCCAGCAGCAGAGAAGGACTAGACACAGATACGCAGTATTTT. Residues: CASSREGLDTDTQYF.

This clonotype was observed at least ten times. The chain has TRBV11-3 and TRBJ2-1; 9 nucleotides line up with TRBD2. CDR1 is SGHNT, CDR2 YENEEA, per germline. The ends lost 5 bases at V and 7 bases at J; junction bases unmatched: 9. This CDR3 has 15 amino acids. The CDR3 DNA reads TGTGCCAGCAGCCAACCGGGACTAGCTAGAAATGAGCAGTTCTTC. Protein sequence: CASSQPGLARNEQFF.

With respect to this clonotype: This may be a read error: a much more frequent sequence differs by one nucleotide. The chain links TRBV2 to TRBJ1-4, with 8 bases matching TRBD1. Germline CDR1 reads SNHLY; CDR2 reads FYNNEI. V shed 6 bases and J 7 bases; nucleotides not matched to a gene: 7. The CDR3 contains 14 residues. CDR3 in amino acids: CASRAGGGGEKLFF. Written as DNA, the CDR3 is TGTGCCAGCAGGGCAGGGGGCGGCGGTGAAAAACTGTTTTTT.

This clonotype has at least ten counts. The chain joins TRBV7-2 to TRBJ2-2; D gene uncertain. V lost 5 bases and J 7 bases, leaving 11 bases between the germline ends. The length of the CDR3 is 13 residues. CDR1 is SGHTA, CDR2 FQGNSA, per germline. The CDR3 is CASSPSVLGELFF. CDR3 sequence (DNA): TGTGCCAGCAGCCCCTCGGTGCTCGGGGAGCTGTTTTTT. Supplemented by reference TRBV7-2 and TRBJ2-2, the full variable domain reads GAGVSQSPSNKVTEKGKDVELRCDPISGHTALYWYRQSLGQGLEFLIYFQGNSAPDKSGLPSDRFSAERTGGSVSTLTIQRTQQEDSAVYLCASSPSVLGELFFGEGSRLTVL.

The chain uses TRBV5-1 and TRBJ2-6; 7 bases are a match to TRBD1. The germline gives CDR1 SGHRS, CDR2 YFSETQ. J was trimmed by 0 bases and V by 1 base; bases with no gene match: 7. CDR3 length: 18 amino acids. CDR3 bases: TGCGCCAGCAGCTTGCGAGCAGGGGGTTTCTCTGGGGCCAACGTCCTGACTTTC. It codes for CASSLRAGGFSGANVLTF.

This clonotype was detected many times. The V call is TRBV7-9, the J call TRBJ2-3; D is ambiguous. Trimming took off 0 bases at V and 1 base at J, with 14 bases between the two ends. Germline V gene lookup returns CDR1 SEHNR and CDR2 FQNEAQ (reference sequence). CDR3 length: 17 amino acids. The CDR3 region is CASSLASSLWGTDTQYF. CDR3 nucleotides: TGTGCCAGCAGCTTAGCATCATCCCTCTGGGGCACAGATACGCAGTATTTT.

This clonotype has ten or more counts. This chain links TRBV24-1 with TRBJ2-1; 10 nucleotides line up with TRBD2. Germline loops: CDR1 KGHDR, CDR2 SFDVKD. The CDR3 covers 15 residues. V lost 7 bases and J lost 6; bases outside the gene matches: 8. This CDR3 is CATRGSGRALNEQFF. The DNA of the CDR3 is TGTGCCACCAGAGGAAGCGGGAGGGCACTCAATGAGCAGTTCTTC.

This clonotype was found many times. V and J are TRBV2 and TRBJ2-3, with TRBD1 as a possible D gene (6 bases). Looked up from germline, CDR1 is SNHLY and CDR2 is FYNNEI. V lost 7 bases to trimming and J lost 5 bases, with 10 bases between them. The CDR3 has 12 amino acids. CDR3 amino acids: CASMWGQDTQYF. CDR3 DNA sequence: TGTGCCAGCATGTGGGGACAAGATACGCAGTATTTT. The variable domain in full, with the rest retrieved from reference TRBV2 and TRBJ2-3, is EPEVTQTPSHQVTQMGQEVILRCVPISNHLYFYWYRQILGQKVEFLVSFYNNEISEKSEIFDDQFSVERPDGSNFTLKIRSTKLEDSAMYFCASMWGQDTQYFGPGTRLTVL.

This clonotype appeared a few times. The chain joins TRBV12-3 or TRBV12-4 to TRBJ1-1, with D unclear. The CDR3 is 12 amino acids. V lost 4 bases and J 6 bases, leaving 9 bases between the germline ends. Written as DNA, the CDR3 is TGTGCCAGCAGTTGGTCCGGGGCTGAAGCTTTCTTT. Translated: CASSWSGAEAFF.

This clonotype was recorded a few times. This may come from a read error, since a much larger clone is one base off. The chain recombines TRBV5-1 with TRBJ2-1; 12 bases are a match to TRBD2. CDR1 SGHRS and CDR2 YFSETQ come from the germline V gene. CDR3 length: 15 amino acids. V was pared by 3 bases and J by 5 bases, with 3 bases of the junction left unmatched. CDR3 amino acids: CASSYGTSGHNEQFF. For the CDR3, the DNA is TGCGCCAGCAGCTACGGGACTAGCGGGCACAATGAGCAGTTCTTC.

This clonotype was seen many times. The rearrangement uses TRBV11-3 and TRBJ2-1; D unresolved. The germline CDR1 and CDR2 sequences are SGHNT and YENEEA. V lost 2 bases and J lost 5, with 4 bases in between. CDR3 length equals 12 residues. The CDR3 sequence is CASSLIHNEQFF. CDR3 sequence (DNA): TGTGCCAGCAGCTTAATTCACAATGAGCAGTTCTTC.

This clonotype was recorded at least ten times. The rearrangement joins TRBV6-1 to TRBJ2-7, with D possibly matching TRBD2 (5 bases). Germline V gives CDR1 MNHNS, CDR2 SASEGT. CDR3 size: 14 residues. V was shortened by 3 bases and J by 2 bases, with 11 bases between the two germline ends. For the CDR3, the DNA is TGTGCCAGCAGTGAGGCGGGCCAAACCTACGAGCAGTACTTC. It is translated as CASSEAGQTYEQYF.

A remark on this clonotype: A much larger clone differs by one base, so this may be a read error. This sequence joins TRBV5-1 and TRBJ1-4, with D maybe TRBD1 (6 bases). The CDR3 spans 15 residues. The V gene's germline CDR1 is SGHRS and CDR2 YFSETQ. Between the trimmed V and J ends, which lost 7 bases and 8 bases, there was a span of 21 bases. As DNA, the CDR3 is TGCGCCAGCCAGGCCGGGACACCGGATGGAGAAAAACTGTTTTTT. Residues: CASQAGTPDGEKLFF.

This clonotype was detected ten times or more. The V and J genes are TRBV19 and TRBJ2-5; a weak D match, TRBD1 (5 bases). V shed 1 base and J shed 2 bases, with 14 bases lying between them. Germline values: CDR1 LNHDA, CDR2 SQIVND (reference sequence). The CDR3 length is 16 residues. DNA of the CDR3: TGTGCCAGTAGTATAGGAAGACAGATAGAGCAAGAGACCCAGTACTTC. Translated: CASSIGRQIEQETQYF.

Many counts were recorded for this clonotype. V gene TRBV6-6 combines with J gene TRBJ1-3; a possible D gene is TRBD1 (5 bases). Trimming removed 5 bases at V and 0 bases at J, with 17 bases between. The CDR3 contains 17 residues. Germline V gene data show CDR1 as MNHNY and CDR2 as SVGAGI (reference sequence). CDR3 loop: CASSPDPGLLSGNTIYF. CDR3 nucleotides: TGTGCCAGCAGTCCCGACCCGGGACTTCTCTCTGGAAACACCATATATTTT.

This clonotype was seen ten or more times. The chain couples TRBV28 to TRBJ1-2; tentatively, D is TRBD1 (5 bases). The CDR3 extends over 15 amino acids. Trimming stripped 5 bases from V and 4 bases from J, with 17 bases between. CDR1 is MDHEN and CDR2 is SYDVKM in the germline V gene. The CDR3 protein is CASSTPGRYGYGYTF. The CDR3 DNA reads TGTGCCAGCAGTACCCCGGGACGCTATGGCTATGGCTACACCTTC.

About this clonotype: Since a much larger clone is just one base distant, this may be a read error. The chain employs TRBV19 and TRBJ2-1; 10 bases fit TRBD2. The junction had 3 bases not matched to a gene; V was cut back by 8 bases and J by 5 bases. Germline lookup yields CDR1 LNHDA and CDR2 SQIVND (reference sequence). The CDR3 sequence is 13 residues long. The CDR3 is CASGTSGDNEQFF. CDR3 DNA sequence: TGTGCCAGTGGTACTAGCGGGGACAATGAGCAGTTCTTC.

As to this clonotype: This may be a read error: a much more frequent sequence differs by one nucleotide. The CDR3 spells CASSIAGSGEQSF. CDR3 bases: TGTGCCAGCAGCATAGCGGGGTCGGGGGAGCAGTCCTTC. The V gene is TRBV9, the J gene TRBJ2-1, with 8 bases identical to TRBD2. The CDR3 extends over 13 amino acids. From germline, CDR1 is SGDLS and CDR2 YYNGEE. Full variable domain (rest looked up from reference TRBV9 and TRBJ2-1): DSGVTQTPKHLITATGQRVTLRCSPRSGDLSVYWYQQSLDQGLQFLIQYYNGEERAKGNILERFSAQQFPDLHSELNLSSLELGDSALYFCASSIAGSGEQSFGPGTRLTVL.

V is TRBV30 and J is TRBJ1-5, with D maybe TRBD1 (6 bases). Looked up from germline, CDR1 is GTSNPN and CDR2 is SVGIG (reference sequence). V was clipped by 5 bases and J by 2 bases, with 16 bases between them. The CDR3 runs to 15 residues. The CDR3 sequence is CAWRPKGVGNQPQHF. CDR3 nucleotides: TGTGCCTGGCGCCCTAAGGGGGTAGGCAATCAGCCCCAGCATTTT. Full variable domain (missing parts from reference TRBV30 and TRBJ1-5): SQTIHQWPATLVQPVGSPLSLECTVEGTSNPNLYWYRQAAGRGLQLLFYSVGIGQISSEVPQNLSASRPQDRQFILSSKKLLLSDSGFYLCAWRPKGVGNQPQHFGDGTRLSIL.